A single TCR beta chain is shown here with its context. Its antigen is undetermined. The data are from a study of identical twins. Study-level findings and limits: Among beta out-of-frame sequences, excess sharing between twins appeared weaker. For out-of-frame alpha sequences shared by twins, low generation probability was in excess.

The length of the CDR3 is 17 residues. V lost 1 base, J lost 3 bases, and 10 bases stayed unmatched. After template switching added a universal primer site, the resulting cDNA carried unique molecular identifiers. TCRdb reprocessed the 5' RACE reads via MiXCR and lists one record per CDR3 protein. In the table there are 450,000 to 600,000 distinct CDR3 sequences, about 20% of which are singletons. The sample also formed part of further work on yellow fever vaccine responses in identical twins.

The sequenced sample was CD4+ T cells sorted from blood. The gene calls are TRBV12-3 or TRBV12-4 and TRBJ2-3; TRBD2 aligns across 7 bases. This TCR derives from a woman younger than 30 in good health. The CDR3 sequence is CASSLDVGGIRTDTQYF. CDR3 in DNA: TGTGCCAGCAGTTTAGACGTCGGGGGGATAAGAACAGATACGCAGTATTTT.